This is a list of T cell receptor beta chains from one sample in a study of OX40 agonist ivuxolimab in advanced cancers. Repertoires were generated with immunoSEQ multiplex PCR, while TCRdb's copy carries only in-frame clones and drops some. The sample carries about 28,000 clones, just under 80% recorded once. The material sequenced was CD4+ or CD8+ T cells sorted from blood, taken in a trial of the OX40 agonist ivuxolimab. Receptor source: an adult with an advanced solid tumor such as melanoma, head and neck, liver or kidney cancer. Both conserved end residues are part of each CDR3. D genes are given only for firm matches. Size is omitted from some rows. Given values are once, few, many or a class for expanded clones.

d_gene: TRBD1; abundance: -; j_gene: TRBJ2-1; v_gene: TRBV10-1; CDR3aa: CASSESTGSMNEQFF; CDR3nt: TGCGCCAGCAGTGAGTCGACAGGGAGCATGAATGAGCAGTTCTTC
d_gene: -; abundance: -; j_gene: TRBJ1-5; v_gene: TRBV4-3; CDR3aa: CASSQESGLGNQPQHF; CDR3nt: TGCGCCAGCAGCCAAGAAAGTGGGTTAGGGAATCAGCCCCAGCATTTT
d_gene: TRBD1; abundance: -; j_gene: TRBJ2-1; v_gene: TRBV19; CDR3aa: CASSADREPSYNEQFF; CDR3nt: TGTGCCAGTAGTGCGGACAGGGAACCGTCTTACAATGAGCAGTTCTTC
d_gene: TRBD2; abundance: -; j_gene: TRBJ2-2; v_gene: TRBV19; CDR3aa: CASSIGLGGSYSTGELFF; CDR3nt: TGTGCCAGTAGTATAGGCTTGGGCGGGAGCTATAGCACCGGGGAGCTGTTTTTT
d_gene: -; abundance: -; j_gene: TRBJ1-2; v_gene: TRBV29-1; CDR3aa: CSVVIGGLGYTF; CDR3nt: TGCAGCGTAGTCATTGGGGGGCTGGGCTACACCTTC
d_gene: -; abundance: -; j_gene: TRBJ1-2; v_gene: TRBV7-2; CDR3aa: CASSYGGDNYGYTF; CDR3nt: TGTGCCAGCAGCTATGGAGGTGATAACTATGGCTACACCTTC
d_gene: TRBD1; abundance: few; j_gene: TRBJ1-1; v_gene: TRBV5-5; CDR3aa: CASSIRQGALGEAFF; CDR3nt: TGTGCCAGCAGCATAAGACAGGGAGCGCTCGGCGAAGCTTTCTTT
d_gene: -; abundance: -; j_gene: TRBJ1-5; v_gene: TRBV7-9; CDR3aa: CASSDDRPKEPQHF; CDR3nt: TGTGCCAGCAGCGATGACAGGCCCAAGGAGCCCCAGCATTTT
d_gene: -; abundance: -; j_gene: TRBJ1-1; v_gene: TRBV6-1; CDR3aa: CASRGGTEAFF; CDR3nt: TGTGCCAGCAGGGGGGGAACTGAAGCTTTCTTT
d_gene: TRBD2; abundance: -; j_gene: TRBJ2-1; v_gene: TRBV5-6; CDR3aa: CASSLWGGVNEQFF; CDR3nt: TGTGCCAGCAGCTTATGGGGAGGGGTCAATGAGCAGTTCTTC
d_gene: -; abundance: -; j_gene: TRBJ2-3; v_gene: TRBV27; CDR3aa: CASSINPGGTDTQYF; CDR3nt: TGTGCCAGCAGCATAAACCCCGGGGGCACAGATACGCAGTATTTT
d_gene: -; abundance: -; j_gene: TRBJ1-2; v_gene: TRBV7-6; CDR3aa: CASSLELGGMQSGGYTF; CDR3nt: TGTGCCAGCAGCTTAGAGTTAGGAGGGATGCAATCGGGGGGCTACACCTTC
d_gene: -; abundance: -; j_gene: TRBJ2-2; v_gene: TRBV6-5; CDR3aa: CASWDGELFF; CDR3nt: TGTGCCAGTTGGGACGGGGAGCTGTTTTTT
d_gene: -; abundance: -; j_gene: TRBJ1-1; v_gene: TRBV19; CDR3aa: CASRLGGTEAFF; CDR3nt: TGTGCCAGTAGATTAGGGGGGACTGAAGCTTTCTTT
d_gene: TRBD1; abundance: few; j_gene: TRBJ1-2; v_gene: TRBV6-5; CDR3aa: CASSSQGTGVYGYTF; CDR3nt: TGTGCCAGCAGTTCCCAGGGGACAGGGGTTTATGGCTACACCTTC
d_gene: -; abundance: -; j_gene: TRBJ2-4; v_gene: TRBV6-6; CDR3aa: CASSYSTGARNIQYF; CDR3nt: TGTGCCAGCAGTTACTCGACTGGGGCGCGAAACATTCAGTACTTC
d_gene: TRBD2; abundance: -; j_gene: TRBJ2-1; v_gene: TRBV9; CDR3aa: CASSPTGGGEQFF; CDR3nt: TGTGCCAGCAGCCCAACGGGAGGGGGTGAGCAGTTCTTC
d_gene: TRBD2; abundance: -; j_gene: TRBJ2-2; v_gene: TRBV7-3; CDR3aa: CASSHSGENTGELFF; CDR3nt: TGTGCCAGCAGTCATAGCGGGGAGAACACCGGGGAGCTGTTTTTT
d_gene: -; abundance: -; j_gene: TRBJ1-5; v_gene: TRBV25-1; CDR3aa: CASSSGLQPQHF; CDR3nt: TGTGCCAGCAGTTCAGGCCTTCAGCCCCAGCATTTT
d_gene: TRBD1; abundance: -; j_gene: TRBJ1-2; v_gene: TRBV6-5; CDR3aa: CASSPDRGYGYTF; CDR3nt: TGTGCCAGCAGCCCTGACAGGGGGTATGGCTACACCTTC
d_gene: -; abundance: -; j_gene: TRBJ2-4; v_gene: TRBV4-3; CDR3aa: CASSQDTGAVAKNIQYF; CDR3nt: TGCGCCAGCAGCCAAGATACGGGGGCGGTAGCCAAAAACATTCAGTACTTC
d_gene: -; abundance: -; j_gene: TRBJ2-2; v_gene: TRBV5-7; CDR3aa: CASSLGQNTGELFF; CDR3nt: TGTGCCAGCAGCTTGGGTCAGAACACCGGGGAGCTGTTTTTT
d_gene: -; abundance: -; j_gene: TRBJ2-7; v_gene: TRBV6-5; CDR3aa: CASSYTGPYEQYF; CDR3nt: TGTGCCAGCAGTTACACAGGACCCTACGAGCAGTACTTC
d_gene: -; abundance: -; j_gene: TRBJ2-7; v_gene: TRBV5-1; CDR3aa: CASSPIRGYEQYF; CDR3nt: TGCGCCAGCAGCCCCATCAGGGGATACGAGCAGTACTTC
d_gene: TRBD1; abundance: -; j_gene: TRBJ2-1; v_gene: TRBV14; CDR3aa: CASSPYRTGGNEQFF; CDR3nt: TGTGCCAGCAGCCCATATAGGACAGGGGGAAATGAGCAGTTCTTC
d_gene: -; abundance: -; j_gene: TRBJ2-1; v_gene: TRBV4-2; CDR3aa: CASSRLTGQPEQFF; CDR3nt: TGTGCCAGCAGCCGCTTGACCGGCCAGCCAGAGCAGTTCTTC
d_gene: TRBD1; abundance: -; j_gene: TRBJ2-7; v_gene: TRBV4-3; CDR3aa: CASSQDPGQGSYEQYF; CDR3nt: TGCGCCAGCAGCCAAGATCCGGGACAGGGATCCTACGAGCAGTACTTC
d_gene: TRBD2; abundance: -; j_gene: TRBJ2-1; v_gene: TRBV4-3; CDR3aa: CASSQEGTSGGVWEQFF; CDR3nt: TGCGCCAGCAGCCAAGAAGGGACTAGCGGGGGGGTTTGGGAGCAGTTCTTC